This TCR beta chain was captured by sequencing in a study of blood T cell repertoires in COVID-19 (dated by TCRdb to 2018 to 2020). Some background on the complete study: Samples from collaborators originated in the United States, Italy and Spain and spanned both the acute and convalescent phases of COVID-19. The prospective study material was composed of cDNA or gDNA derived from T cells, B-cell-depleted T cells, or PBMCs. Subjects who had been exposed to COVID-19, were actively infected with it, or had recovered from it provided the deeply sampled blood TCRbeta repertoires that made up the dataset. A freely available public database, intended as a resource for researchers studying the immune response to SARS-CoV-2, is where the repertoires were released. Samples were obtained from the ongoing ImmuneRACE study (first 160 participants) and from over 1,000 subjects provided by 6 global collaborators. The sample metadata nearly always contained a de-identified subject ID, COVID-19 status, age in years and sex. HLA class I and class II types, where available, came from metadata supplied by the sample provider rather than from assay-based typing. Broader findings and caveats from the paper: The quantity of clinical and demographic metadata differed by source and by participant and was supplied without curation.

The V and J ends are trimmed by 6 bases and 7 bases, leaving 16 bases between them. As encoded in the germline V gene, CDR1 is SNHLY while CDR2 is FYNNEI. Inclusive of the bounding cysteine and phenylalanine, the CDR3 is 15 residues long. Only the CDR3 portion is preserved as DNA: 45 bases, with reading frame beginning at the first base. TCRbeta CDR3 regions were amplified from genomic DNA by means of the immunoSEQ Assay, a bias-controlled multiplex PCR. The paper's data handling went like this. The number of nucleated cells in each sample was estimated from the amplification of reference gene primers within the assay. To quantify the absolute abundance of each unique TCRbeta CDR3 rearrangement, sequence reads were collapsed and filtered. For each sample, productive Simpson clonality was calculated by taking the square root of Simpson's diversity index across productive rearrangements. TCRdb's version of the immuneACCESS table is confined to in-frame rearrangements and falls short of the full clone set. An unresolved V gene accounts for under half of the shortfall where checked; the remainder is of unknown origin. V and J calls plus clone size are reproduced from that table; the DNA served to infer D and trimming. The sample table records 200,000 to 250,000 clones; over 80% of these occur just once. Approximately 6.8% of the sample is taken by the ten largest.

Enrolling through a virtual design, the prospective study's participants ranged in age from roughly 18 to 95 years and lived across more than 20 United States geographic areas. In the prospective study, participants were assigned to cohorts based on the clinical history participants reported in a screening survey and a study questionnaire. For ImmuneRACE Cohort 3, a participant was defined as recovered based on two consecutive negative NP/OP PCR tests, clearance by a healthcare professional, or resolution of symptoms. Each participant in the prospective study had whole blood, serum and a nasopharyngeal or oropharyngeal swab collected by mobile phlebotomists. Over a roughly 2-month period, participants in the prospective study had the option of providing additional blood draws and questionnaires. Before DNA extraction, prospective study blood samples were shipped either frozen or at room temperature.

Remarks on this clone: This clone's antigen is unknown. No much larger clone exists at a distance of one base, and base qualities are not known.

The chain employs TRBV2 and TRBJ1-6, with the D gene call left open. The sample taken for sequencing was PBMCs or T cells enriched from blood (not recorded which). This TCR derives from a woman between 40 and 50 years old who had recovered from COVID-19. The CDR3 is CASSEREAGNSPLHF. The nucleotides read TGTGCCAGCAGCGAGCGGGAGGCGGGAAATTCACCCCTCCACTTT.